This entry lists 12 T cell receptor beta chains sequenced from one sample in a study of identical twins. One entry per CDR3 protein results from TCRdb running MiXCR on the 5' RACE reads. The table has 500,000 to 600,000 distinct CDR3 sequences, roughly 21% seen once. A further study also used this sample, focusing on T cells expressing NK-cell markers.

Material: CD4+ T cells sorted from blood. The source is a woman between 18 and 29 years old in good health.

The chain combines TRBV7-9 with TRBJ1-6; no firm D call. The CDR3 loop spans 16 amino acids. V lost 5 bases and J 6 bases, leaving 17 bases between the germline ends. In germline, CDR1 is SEHNR, CDR2 FQNEAQ (reference sequence). The DNA for the CDR3 is TGTGCCAGCAGCCTCGTCCGAGGGTTACTTAATTCACCCCTCCACTTT. Translation gives CASSLVRGLLNSPLHF.

For the CDR3, the DNA is TGCAGCGCCTCTCAGATGGGGGGAAACAATGAGCAGTTCTTC. Residues: CSASQMGGNNEQFF. The chain employs TRBV29-1 and TRBJ2-1; D perhaps matches TRBD2 (6 bases). The CDR3 contains 14 residues. Trimming took off 7 bases at V and 5 bases at J, with 18 bases between the two ends. Germline values: CDR1 SQVTM, CDR2 ANQGSEA.

DNA of the CDR3: TGTGCCAGCAGCGCCCTCGCTGGAAACACCATATATTTT. It translates to CASSALAGNTIYF. The chain uses TRBV7-2 and TRBJ1-3; the D is unclear. CDR3 length: 13 residues. CDR1 SGHTA and CDR2 FQGNSA come from the germline V gene. V dropped 5 bases and J dropped 2 bases, with 7 bases sitting between them.

The chain is built from TRBV11-2 and TRBJ2-1; no definite D call. Germline V gene data show CDR1 as SGHAT and CDR2 as FQNNGV. V was shortened by 5 bases and J by 10 bases, with 15 bases between the two germline ends. This CDR3 has 13 residues. The CDR3 here is CASSRGLLGEQFF. The DNA for the CDR3 is TGTGCCAGCAGCCGAGGCCTGCTGGGAGAGCAGTTCTTC.

The genes are TRBV6-2 or TRBV6-3 and TRBJ2-1; no definite D call. Deletions cut 4 bases from V and 4 bases from J, with 11 bases between. The CDR3 runs to 14 residues. Germline CDR1 reads MNHEY; CDR2 reads SVGEGT. CDR3 residues: CASSSARRYNEQFF. CDR3 sequence (DNA): TGTGCCAGCAGTTCTGCGCGTCGATACAATGAGCAGTTCTTC.

This clonotype has more than one count but fewer than ten. The V and J genes are TRBV30 and TRBJ2-1; TRBD2 aligns across 10 bases. V shed 1 base, J shed 8 bases, and the junction held 8 bases outside the gene matches. Germline lookup yields CDR1 GTSNPN and CDR2 SVGIG (reference sequence). This CDR3 has 15 amino acids. CDR3 nucleotide sequence: TGTGCCTGGAGTGGTCTAGCGGGAGTTGGCGATGAGCAGTTCTTC. Its translation: CAWSGLAGVGDEQFF.

The chain couples TRBV9 to TRBJ2-2; D unresolved. This CDR3 has 13 residues. Germline V gene lookup returns CDR1 SGDLS and CDR2 YYNGEE. The V gene lost 7 bases and the J gene lost 4 bases, with 11 bases spanning the gap. The CDR3 spells CASGNGRTGELFF. For the CDR3, the DNA is TGTGCCAGCGGGAACGGCCGCACCGGGGAGCTGTTTTTT.

The V and J genes are TRBV2 and TRBJ1-4; the D is unclear. The CDR3 has 11 amino acids. V lost 2 bases and J lost 7, with 2 bases in between. The germline V gene has CDR1 SNHLY and CDR2 FYNNEI. CDR3 nucleotide sequence: TGTGCCAGCAGTGAAATTGAAAAACTGTTTTTT. Translated: CASSEIEKLFF.

This chain uses TRBV29-1 with TRBJ2-2; D remains ambiguous. With 3 bases removed from V and 6 bases from J, the gap between germline ends came to 14 bases. The CDR3 loop spans 14 amino acids. The germline gives CDR1 SQVTM, CDR2 ANQGSEA. The CDR3 spells CSVDKRGKAGELFF. CDR3 coding DNA: TGCAGCGTTGATAAACGCGGAAAGGCCGGGGAGCTGTTTTTT.

The chain is built from TRBV5-1 and TRBJ2-1; no reliable D call. Germline values: CDR1 SGHRS, CDR2 YFSETQ. This CDR3 has 15 amino acids. V was trimmed by 4 bases and J by 0 bases, leaving 11 bases between them. The CDR3 sequence: CASSVGLSSYNEQFF. CDR3 DNA: TGCGCCAGCAGCGTTGGCCTTAGCTCCTACAATGAGCAGTTCTTC.

Only a few counts were recorded for this clonotype. The chain links TRBV29-1 to TRBJ1-1, with 7 bases that match TRBD1. CDR3 length equals 14 residues. CDR1 and CDR2 (germline): SQVTM, ANQGSEA. After removal of 4 bases from V and 4 bases from J, the junction contained 9 bases not matched to a gene. CDR3 nucleotides: TGCAGCGTTGGCCGAAGACAGGGAGGCACTGAAGCTTTCTTT. Amino acid sequence: CSVGRRQGGTEAFF.

This clonotype showed up just a few times. The rearrangement links TRBV20-1 to TRBJ2-4; 8 bases are a match to TRBD1. This CDR3 region has 15 residues. Germline trimming cut 1 base from V and 3 bases from J; bases unmatched to any gene: 5. Germline loops: CDR1 DFQATT, CDR2 SNEGSKA (reference sequence). CDR3 DNA sequence: TGCAGTGCTAGAGCTCAGGGGGCGCACAAAAACATTCAGTACTTC. Translation: CSARAQGAHKNIQYF.